These 17 T cell receptor beta chains were all obtained from the same sample, sequenced in a study of human T cells and chemical hapten exposure. Using its own MiXCR run on the RACE reads, TCRdb lists one record per CDR3 protein. The sample lists approximately 110,000 distinct CDR3 sequences, about a tenth occurring once. Time point given: patch test 2, 6 weeks after DPC sensitization. Treatment reported: therapeutic diphenylcyclopropenone sensitization with weekly scalp DPC. Material: whole blood, obtained in connection with sensitization to the hapten diphenylcyclopropenone (DPC). These receptors originate from a woman between 40 and 50 years old with alopecia areata. Some clones in this sample may be carry-over from other donors' samples.

This clonotype was found a few times. The CDR3 DNA reads as TGTGCCAGCAGCGTAGGAGTTGGCGGGGGGCGCACAGATACGCAGTATTTT. Its protein is CASSVGVGGGRTDTQYF. V gene TRBV9 combines with J gene TRBJ2-3, with 8 bases that match TRBD2. Trimming cost V 0 bases and J 1 base; bases outside gene matches: 7. The V gene's germline CDR1 is SGDLS and CDR2 YYNGEE. The CDR3 has 17 residues.

This clonotype was counted only a few times. The chain employs TRBV24-1 and TRBJ2-7; D is uncertain. V was trimmed by 2 bases and J by 2 bases, leaving 15 bases between them. The CDR3 runs to 16 residues. Germline V lookup: CDR1 KGHDR, CDR2 SFDVKD. The CDR3 nucleotides read TGTGCCACCAGTGATTCCTCGACAAGGAGCCCCTACGAGCAGTACTTC. Its translation is CATSDSSTRSPYEQYF.

This clonotype has more than one count but fewer than ten. The V call is TRBV3-1, the J call TRBJ1-5; D not certain. The germline V and J ends were trimmed by 1 base and 4 bases, with 5 bases remaining between them. There are 13 residues in the CDR3. Germline CDR1 reads LGHDT; CDR2 reads YNNKEL (reference sequence). CDR3 in amino acids: CASSQAINQPQHF. CDR3 bases: TGTGCCAGCAGCCAAGCCATTAATCAGCCCCAGCATTTT.

The chain carries TRBV6-5 and TRBJ1-2; TRBD1 matches at 8 bases. The trim removed 5 bases at V and 2 bases at J, leaving 4 bases unmatched. The CDR3 sequence is 14 residues long. The germline V gene encodes CDR1 MNHEY and CDR2 SVGAGI. CDR3 in DNA: TGTGCCAGCAGTATGCGGACAGGGAACTATGGCTACACCTTC. Its translation: CASSMRTGNYGYTF.

This clonotype occurred once. The V gene is TRBV6-2 or TRBV6-3, the J gene TRBJ2-3, with D perhaps TRBD2 (5 bases). CDR1 and CDR2 from the germline V gene are MNHEY and SVGEGT. CDR3 length equals 15 residues. V was trimmed by 7 bases and J by 4 bases, leaving 18 bases between them. The CDR3: CASTPGIGPADTQYF. CDR3 DNA sequence: TGTGCCAGCACCCCGGGAATAGGTCCTGCAGATACGCAGTATTTT.

This clonotype was found a few times. This rearrangement joins TRBV20-1 to TRBJ2-5; no clear D gene. Germline V lookup: CDR1 DFQATT, CDR2 SNEGSKA (reference sequence). This CDR3 spans 15 amino acids. V shed 2 bases and J shed 2 bases, with 15 bases lying between them. The CDR3 DNA reads as TGCAGTGCTAGACGTATTTCTGTGACACAAGAGACCCAGTACTTC. It codes for CSARRISVTQETQYF.

About this clonotype itself: With a much larger clone just one base away, this may be a read error. This CDR3 fails to terminate in the conserved phenylalanine or tryptophan, so it likely reflects a read error. The chain links TRBV9 to TRBJ1-6; TRBD1 might be the D (5 bases). The CDR3 spans 17 residues. Germline CDR1 is SGDLS and CDR2 is YYNGEE. Trimming pared 0 bases from V and 5 bases from J, leaving 15 bases between. CDR3 nucleotides: TGTGCCAGCAGCGTAGCTCAATGGACAACTAATAATTCACCCCTCCACTCT. It yields the protein CASSVAQWTTNNSPLHS.

In this sample, this clonotype turned up many times. The chain carries TRBV5-1 and TRBJ1-5; no clear D gene. The CDR3 has 16 residues. CDR1 SGHRS and CDR2 YFSETQ come from the germline V gene. V lost 7 bases and J lost 5, with 22 bases in between. The CDR3: CASLFESQRFYQPQHF. CDR3 sequence (DNA): TGCGCCAGCTTATTCGAGTCTCAAAGGTTTTATCAGCCCCAGCATTTT.

The gene calls are TRBV7-8 and TRBJ2-1; a weak D match, TRBD2 (6 bases). In germline, CDR1 is SGHVS, CDR2 FQNEAQ. Deletions cut 6 bases from V and 8 bases from J, with 32 bases between. The CDR3 has 19 amino acids. The CDR3 coding sequence is TGTGCCAGCAGTCAAGCGTCTGTATTACGGGTGGCGGGGAGCGATGAGCAGTTCTTC. Its protein product is CASSQASVLRVAGSDEQFF.

At least ten counts were recorded for this clonotype. This chain uses TRBV12-5 with TRBJ2-2; 7 nucleotides agree with TRBD1. V lost 6 bases and J lost 1; bases outside the gene matches: 5. The length of the CDR3 is 15 residues. Germline V gene data show CDR1 as LGHNT and CDR2 as FRNRAP. CDR3 DNA sequence: TGTGCTAGTGGCGACAGGGTAGGGAACACCGGGGAGCTGTTTTTT. Amino acids: CASGDRVGNTGELFF.

Remarks on this clonotype: A much larger clone is a single base away; this may be a read error. The chain couples TRBV13 to TRBJ2-3; D unclear. CDR3 length equals 13 residues. Germline V CDR1 and CDR2: PRHDT, FYEKMQ (reference sequence). The CDR3 loop reads CASSPLPTDAQYF. The CDR3 nucleotides are TGTGCCAGCAGTCCCCTACCCACAGATGCGCAGTATTTT.

The rearrangement joins TRBV2 to TRBJ1-5; D is ambiguous. The CDR3 consists of 15 residues. Germline V gene lookup returns CDR1 SNHLY and CDR2 FYNNEI. Trimming pared 4 bases from V and 5 bases from J, leaving 15 bases between. CDR3: CASSGLNIGDQPQHF. CDR3 DNA sequence: TGTGCCAGCAGTGGCCTAAATATTGGGGATCAGCCCCAGCATTTT.

This clonotype was counted once. One end of the junction is discordant with germline, which a read error may explain. The V call is TRBV4-1, the J call TRBJ2-7; D uncertain. Germline V CDR1 and CDR2: MGHRA, YSYEKL. The CDR3 spans 15 residues. The chain's CDR3 is CAGSHASSSQYEQYF. The CDR3 DNA reads TGCGCCGGCAGCCATGCGAGCTCCAGCCAATACGAGCAGTACTTC.

Only a few counts were recorded for this clonotype. This rearrangement joins TRBV6-2 or TRBV6-3 to TRBJ1-5; 9 bases match TRBD1. The CDR3 sequence is 15 residues long. CDR1 and CDR2 (germline): MNHEY, SVGEGT. V shed 5 bases and J 4 bases; nucleotides not matched to a gene: 6. DNA for the CDR3: TGTGCCAGCAGTCCACAGGGGGCTGGGAATCAGCCCCAGCATTTT. Its translation is CASSPQGAGNQPQHF.

This clonotype occurred a few times. This sequence joins TRBV5-1 and TRBJ1-1; a possible D gene is TRBD1 (5 bases). The germline V and J ends were trimmed by 0 bases and 7 bases, with 25 bases remaining between them. CDR1 and CDR2 from the germline V gene are SGHRS and YFSETQ. The CDR3 loop spans 18 amino acids. This CDR3 is CASSLEGVVTVRGDEAFF. The CDR3 region has the DNA TGCGCCAGCAGCTTGGAAGGGGTGGTAACAGTCCGGGGGGATGAAGCTTTCTTT.

This clonotype has a count of ten or more. The chain combines TRBV12-3 or TRBV12-4 with TRBJ1-5; the match to TRBD1 covers 11 bases. J gave up 6 bases and V 5 bases, and 3 bases lay outside the gene matches. CDR3 length: 14 amino acids. The CDR3 DNA reads TGTGCCAGCAGTCGGACAGGGGGCACTCAGCCCCAGCATTTT. This encodes CASSRTGGTQPQHF.

Only a few counts were recorded for this clonotype. The rearrangement uses TRBV7-2 and TRBJ1-5, with 7 bases that match TRBD1. The CDR3 runs to 13 residues. The V gene end was trimmed by 4 bases and the J gene end by 7 bases; junction bases not matched to a gene: 4. Per germline, CDR1 SGHTA and CDR2 FQGNSA. The DNA for the CDR3 is TGTGCCAGCAGCTATAGGGGGCAACAGCCCCAGCATTTT. Protein product: CASSYRGQQPQHF.